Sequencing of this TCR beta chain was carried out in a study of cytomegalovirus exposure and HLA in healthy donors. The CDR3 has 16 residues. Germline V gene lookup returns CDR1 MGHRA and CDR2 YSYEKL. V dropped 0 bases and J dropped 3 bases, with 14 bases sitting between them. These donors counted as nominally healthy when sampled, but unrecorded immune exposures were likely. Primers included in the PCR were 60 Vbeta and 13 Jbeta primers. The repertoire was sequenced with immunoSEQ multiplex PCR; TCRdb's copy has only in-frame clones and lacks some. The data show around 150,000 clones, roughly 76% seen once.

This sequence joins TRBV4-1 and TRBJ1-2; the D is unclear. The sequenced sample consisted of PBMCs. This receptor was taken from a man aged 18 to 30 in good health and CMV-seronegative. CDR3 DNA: TGCGCCAGCAGCCAAGATCAAGACACGCCTGACTATGGCTACACCTTC. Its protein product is CASSQDQDTPDYGYTF.